This T cell receptor (beta chain) was captured by sequencing in a study of blood T cell repertoires in COVID-19. On the study more broadly: Some COVID-19 samples were acute and others convalescent; all came from the United States, Italy and Spain. In each case, the material was cDNA or gDNA derived from T cells, B-cell-depleted T cells, or PBMCs.

In the authors' methods: Reference gene primer amplification yielded estimated nucleated cell counts. Assay used: immunoSEQ multiplex PCR; TCRdb lists only in-frame clones, some missing. The D gene and trimming were derived from the DNA, and the V and J assignments and clone size from that table. This sample has around 150,000 clones, with around 81% found just once. In germline, CDR1 is MNHEY, CDR2 SVGAGI. Germline trimming cut 6 bases from V and 7 bases from J; bases unmatched to any gene: 6. This CDR3 contains 13 residues. What was sequenced was peripheral blood. This receptor was taken from a woman aged 60 to 75 with active or convalescent COVID-19. J is TRBJ1-5 and V is TRBV6-5; TRBD1 aligns across 7 bases. The CDR3 is CASSYEQGQPQHF. In nucleotides, the CDR3 is TGTGCCAGCAGCTATGAACAGGGGCAGCCCCAGCATTTT.